The source of this T cell receptor (beta chain) is a study of T cells in Graves' hyperthyroidism and ophthalmopathy. Study at large: Peripheral blood samples were taken at initial diagnosis, prior to any treatment. General study points: Model output signaled ophthalmopathy a median roughly 6.5 months ahead of onset.

Exclusion of a patient resulted from uncontrolled infection, other autoimmune disease, pregnancy or lactation. Together with thyroid ultrasound, orbital computed tomography, serum thyroxine and TRAb, clinical symptoms were used for diagnoses. On this clonotype itself: The antigen remains undetermined.

V shed 4 bases and J shed 1 base, with 10 bases lying between them. CDR3 length equals 14 residues. Germline CDR1 is LGHDT and CDR2 is YNNKEL (reference sequence). Authors of the study amplified TCR beta CDR3 regions from RNA transcripts. The primer set for the first-round RT-PCR of the TCR CDR3 was HTBI. TCRdb re-called the multiplex PCR reads with MiXCR, one entry per CDR3 protein. Of 490,000 or so distinct CDR3 sequences listed, about 22% are singletons. The chain couples TRBV3-1 to TRBJ1-1; D gene uncertain. The clonotype was recovered from a woman aged 70-85 years with Graves' ophthalmopathy. Sequenced: blood. The CDR3 DNA sequence: TGTGCCAGCAGCCTAGGAATCACGAACACTGAAGCTTTCTTT. It specifies CASSLGITNTEAFF. Full variable domain (outside the CDR3, taken from reference TRBV3-1 and TRBJ1-1): DTAVSQTPKYLVTQMGNDKSIKCEQNLGHDTMYWYKQDSKKFLKIMFSYNNKELIINETVPNRFSPKSPDKAHLNLHINSLELGDSAVYFCASSLGITNTEAFFGQGTRLTVV.